This TCR beta chain was captured by sequencing in a study of cytomegalovirus exposure and HLA in healthy donors. Study-wide points: Among TCR beta chains, those listed as cytomegalovirus-associated numbered about 150.

PCR amplification relied on 60 Vbeta primers (plus 13 Jbeta primers). Only in-frame clones appear in the TCRdb table, and some are missing; sequencing was by immunoSEQ multiplex PCR. The sample lists about 200,000 clones, roughly 83% occurring once. A note on this clone: The antigen remains undetermined.

This sequence was found in a girl between 10 and 17 years old in good health and CMV-seronegative. The material sequenced was PBMCs.

The CDR3 DNA follows: TGTGCCAGCAGCTCCCCGACAGGGTCCCCCTACGAGCAGTACTTC. It yields the protein CASSSPTGSPYEQYF. The chain recombines TRBV7-8 with TRBJ2-7; 7 bases line up with TRBD1. This CDR3 region has 15 residues. J gave up 2 bases and V 4 bases, and 8 bases lay outside the gene matches. The germline CDR1 and CDR2 sequences are SGHVS and FQNEAQ.